The clone carrying this T cell receptor (beta chain) was picked up one time. Its antigen is not identified. The sample is drawn from a study of post-analysis software for immune sequencing data. Study context: The study covered relapsing-remitting, secondary progressive and progressive-relapsing courses of multiple sclerosis.

The CDR3 is 14 residues long. The germline V gene has CDR1 SGHTA and CDR2 FQGNSA. Trimming took 7 bases from V and 9 from J; bases not matched to a gene: 9. Presence of unique molecular identifiers characterized the TCR beta cDNA libraries. T cells numbering about 0.85 to 10 million yielded around 500,000 cDNA molecules. TCRdb re-derived calls from the PCR reads in MiXCR, one entry per CDR3 protein. The sample lists 350,000 to 450,000 distinct CDR3 sequences; approximately 39% were seen once. Whole-study findings and limits: Analysis by F measure revealed that same-batch samples clustered strongly together. Controls had lower frequencies than patients of about five TRBV segments, which included TRBV5-6, TRBV5-1 and TRBV20-1. The normalized Chao1 diversity of multiple sclerosis patients was significantly lower than that of controls.

Material for sequencing was blood. This TCR was recovered from a girl aged 2-10 years with multiple sclerosis. The genes are TRBV7-2 and TRBJ1-6; TRBD1 matches 7 bases. This CDR3 reads CASNLGGWSSPLHF. The CDR3 DNA sequence: TGTGCCAGCAACCTAGGGGGCTGGAGTTCACCCCTCCACTTT.